These T cell receptor beta chains were read from a single sample in a study of blood T cells in healthy people across ages. TCRdb processed the 5' RACE reads anew with MiXCR; each CDR3 protein has one entry. The sample includes some 1.5 million distinct CDR3 sequences, less than 45% seen only once; the top ten take approximately 4.1%. The sequenced sample was blood. The receptor set was obtained from a young woman in good health. Both conserved end residues are part of each CDR3. A D gene is named only where the DNA matches it firmly. The size entry is marked missing in some rows and otherwise reads once, few, many or a size class.

TRBJ1-1 | TRBD1 | . | TRBV15 | TGTGCCACCAGCGAAACAGGGGCCATGAACACTGAAGCTTTCTTT | CATSETGAMNTEAFF
TRBJ1-5 | . | few | TRBV3-1 | TGTGCCAGCAGCCAAGGCGGGCCCAACAATCAGCCCCAGCATTTT | CASSQGGPNNQPQHF
TRBJ2-1 | . | . | TRBV6-2/TRBV6-3 | TGTGCCAGCCGGACAGTGTCTGAGCAGTTCTTC | CASRTVSEQFF
TRBJ2-7 | . | . | TRBV7-9 | TGTGCCAGCAGCTTATCTGGAGGGGGGGGAAGCTCCTACGAGCAGTACTTC | CASSLSGGGGSSYEQYF
TRBJ1-2 | . | few | TRBV7-8 | TGTGCCAGCAGCCTGCGGGGAGGGGATGGCTACACCTTC | CASSLRGGDGYTF
TRBJ2-4 | TRBD1 | few | TRBV29-1 | TGCAGCGGAAGACAGGGGGCGGGCAAAAACATTCAGTACTTC | CSGRQGAGKNIQYF
TRBJ2-3 | TRBD2 | . | TRBV28 | TGTGCCAGCAGCACCAACCTAGCGGGAGAGGTAGATACGCAGTATTTT | CASSTNLAGEVDTQYF
TRBJ1-2 | . | . | TRBV28 | TGTGCCAGCAGTCGCCGGGTCCACTATGGCTACACCTTC | CASSRRVHYGYTF
TRBJ2-5 | . | many | TRBV12-3/TRBV12-4 | TGTGCCAGCAGTTTGGGGTCCAGAGAGACCCAGTACTTC | CASSLGSRETQYF
TRBJ2-3 | TRBD2 | . | TRBV7-9 | TGTGCCAGCAGCCCCGGGACTAGCGTTAGCATAGATACGCAGTATTTT | CASSPGTSVSIDTQYF
TRBJ2-7 | . | few | TRBV20-1 | TGCAGTGCCCGGTCACTTCGGGCGTGGGAGCAGTACTTC | CSARSLRAWEQYF
TRBJ1-1 | . | . | TRBV6-2/TRBV6-3 | TGTGCCAGCACCCCCCCTTGGGGGACTGAAGCTTTCTTT | CASTPPWGTEAFF
TRBJ1-1 | . | few | TRBV29-1 | TGCAGCGCTACAGGGAAGGGAGGTGGAACTGAAGCTTTCTTT | CSATGKGGGTEAFF
TRBJ1-6 | . | . | TRBV7-3 | TGTGCCAGCAGCTTATCAGGGACCTATAATTCACCCCTCCACTTT | CASSLSGTYNSPLHF
TRBJ2-1 | . | few | TRBV25-1 | TGTGCCAGCAGTGAATCGGGGGTGAGCTCCTACAATGAGCAGTTCTTC | CASSESGVSSYNEQFF
TRBJ2-5 | . | few | TRBV12-3/TRBV12-4 | TGTGCCAGCAGTTTGTGGGCCCGGGAGACCCAGTACTTC | CASSLWARETQYF
TRBJ2-2 | . | . | TRBV9 | TGTGCCAGCAGCGTAGGAATCACGAACACCGGGGAGCTGTTTTTT | CASSVGITNTGELFF